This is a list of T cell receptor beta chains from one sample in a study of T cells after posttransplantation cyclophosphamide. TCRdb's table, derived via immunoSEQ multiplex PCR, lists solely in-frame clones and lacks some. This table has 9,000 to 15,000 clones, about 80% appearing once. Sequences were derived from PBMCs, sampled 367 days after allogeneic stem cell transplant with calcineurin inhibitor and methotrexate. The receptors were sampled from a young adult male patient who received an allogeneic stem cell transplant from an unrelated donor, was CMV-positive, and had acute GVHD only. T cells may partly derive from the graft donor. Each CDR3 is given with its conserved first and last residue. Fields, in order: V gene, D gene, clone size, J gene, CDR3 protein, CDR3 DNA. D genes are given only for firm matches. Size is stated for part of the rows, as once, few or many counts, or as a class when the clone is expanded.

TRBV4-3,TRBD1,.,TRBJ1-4,CASSQGQGSSNEKLFF,TGCGCCAGCAGCCAAGGACAGGGGTCCTCTAATGAAAAACTGTTTTTT
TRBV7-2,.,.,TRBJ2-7,CASSLLPRASYEQYF,TGTGCCAGCAGCTTACTCCCGCGGGCCTCCTACGAGCAGTACTTC
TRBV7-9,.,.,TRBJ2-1,CASSPGEYWGDNEQFF,TGTGCCAGCAGCCCCGGGGAGTATTGGGGTGACAATGAGCAGTTCTTC
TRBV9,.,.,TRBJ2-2,CASSVGSTTGELFF,TGTGCCAGCAGCGTAGGGAGTACCACCGGGGAGCTGTTTTTT
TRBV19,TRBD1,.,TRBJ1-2,CASRQGATNYGYTF,TGTGCCAGTCGGCAGGGGGCAACGAACTATGGCTACACCTTC
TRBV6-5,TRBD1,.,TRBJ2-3,CASSTGTGVPDTQYF,TGTGCCAGCAGTACCGGGACAGGGGTCCCAGATACGCAGTATTTT
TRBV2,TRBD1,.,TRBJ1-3,CASSSDRSGNTIYF,TGTGCCAGCAGTTCGGACAGGTCCGGAAACACCATATATTTT
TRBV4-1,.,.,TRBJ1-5,CASSQDGGLGNQPQHF,TGCGCCAGCAGCCAAGACGGGGGGCTTGGCAATCAGCCCCAGCATTTT
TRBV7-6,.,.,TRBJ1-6,CASSSGLLGRQPSLIYNSPLHF,TGTGCCAGCAGCTCCGGGCTATTAGGAAGACAGCCGTCCCTTATCTATAATTCACCCCTCCACTTT
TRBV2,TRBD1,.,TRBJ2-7,CASSVHRDRPYEQYF,TGTGCCAGCAGTGTTCACCGGGACAGACCCTACGAGCAGTACTTC
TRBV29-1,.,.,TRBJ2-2,CSARDSGTGELFF,TGCAGCGCCCGGGACTCCGGAACCGGGGAGCTGTTTTTT
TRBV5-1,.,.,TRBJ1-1,CASCLTGMNTEAFF,TGCGCCAGCTGCCTCACAGGTATGAACACTGAAGCTTTCTTT
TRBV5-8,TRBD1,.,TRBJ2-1,CASSGGQAFNEQFF,TGTGCCAGCAGCGGGGGACAGGCGTTTAATGAGCAGTTCTTC
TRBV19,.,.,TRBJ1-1,CASSSRYGNTEAFF,TGTGCCAGTAGTAGCCGATACGGGAACACTGAAGCTTTCTTT
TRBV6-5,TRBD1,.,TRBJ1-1,CASSYIYRGLNTEAFF,TGTGCCAGCAGTTACATATACAGGGGATTGAACACTGAAGCTTTCTTT
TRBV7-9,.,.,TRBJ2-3,CASSLRSVSTDTQYF,TGTGCCAGCAGCTTGCGAAGCGTTTCCACAGATACGCAGTATTTT
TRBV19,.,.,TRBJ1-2,CASTTKGFDGYTF,TGTGCCAGTACCACAAAGGGGTTTGATGGCTACACCTTC
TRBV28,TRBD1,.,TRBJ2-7,CASSWGQGVNYEQYF,TGTGCCAGCAGTTGGGGACAGGGTGTCAACTACGAGCAGTACTTC
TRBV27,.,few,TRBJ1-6,CASSPRQTSPLHF,TGTGCCAGCAGTCCGAGACAGACTTCACCCCTCCACTTT
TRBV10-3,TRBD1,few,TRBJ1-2,CAIRGDSSLPFYGYTF,TGTGCCATCAGGGGGGACAGTTCCCTTCCTTTCTATGGCTACACCTTC
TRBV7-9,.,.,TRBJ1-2,CASSLAKATGASYTF,TGTGCCAGCAGCTTAGCTAAGGCGACAGGAGCTTCCTACACCTTC
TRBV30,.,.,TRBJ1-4,CAWSRRREGQMGTNEKLFF,TGTGCCTGGAGCCGGCGTCGGGAAGGCCAAATGGGGACTAATGAAAAACTGTTTTTT
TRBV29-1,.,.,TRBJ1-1,CSVEDLGGSMNTEAFF,TGCAGCGTTGAAGATCTCGGGGGGTCCATGAACACTGAAGCTTTCTTT
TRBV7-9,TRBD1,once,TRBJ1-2,CASSFGQGDYGYTF,TGTGCCAGCAGCTTCGGACAGGGAGACTATGGCTACACCTTC
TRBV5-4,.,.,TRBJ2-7,CASKSQGRYEQYF,TGTGCCAGCAAATCACAGGGGAGGTACGAGCAGTACTTC
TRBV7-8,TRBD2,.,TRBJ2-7,CASSLGGPNLLREQYF,TGTGCCAGCAGCTTGGGAGGGCCAAACTTATTACGCGAGCAGTACTTC
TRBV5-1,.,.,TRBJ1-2,CASSLTTGSYGYTF,TGCGCCAGCAGCTTGACAACAGGGAGCTATGGCTACACCTTC
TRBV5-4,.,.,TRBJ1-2,CASSPKGHWTVPLYGYTF,TGTGCCAGCAGCCCCAAGGGCCACTGGACAGTGCCCCTCTATGGCTACACCTTC
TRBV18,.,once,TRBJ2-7,CASSPQRTASYEQYF,TGTGCCAGCTCACCACAGAGGACAGCCTCCTACGAGCAGTACTTC
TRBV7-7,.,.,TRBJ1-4,CASSLGAGSTNEKLFF,TGTGCTAGCAGCCTCGGGGCGGGATCAACTAATGAAAAACTGTTTTTT
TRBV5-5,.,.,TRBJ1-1,CASSSFRGTEAFF,TGTGCCAGCAGCTCATTCAGGGGCACTGAAGCTTTCTTT
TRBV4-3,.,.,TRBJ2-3,CASSQGGDLTSTDTQYF,TGCGCCAGCAGCCAAGGGGGGGACCTTACTAGCACAGATACGCAGTATTTT
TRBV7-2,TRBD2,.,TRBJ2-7,CASSFGTSGIYEQYF,TGTGCCAGCAGCTTCGGGACTAGCGGGATCTACGAGCAGTACTTC
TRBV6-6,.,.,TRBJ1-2,CASSRQDGYTF,TGTGCCAGCAGCAGACAGGATGGCTACACCTTC
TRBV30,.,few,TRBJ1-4,CAWSLGQKKLFF,TGTGCCTGGAGTCTTGGACAGAAAAAACTGTTTTTT
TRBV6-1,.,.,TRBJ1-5,CASSEMGDKRNSNQPQHF,TGTGCCAGCAGTGAAATGGGGGACAAGCGGAATAGCAATCAGCCCCAGCATTTT
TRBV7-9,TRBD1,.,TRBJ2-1,CASSLGTGIQFF,TGTGCCAGCAGCTTAGGGACAGGGATTCAGTTCTTC
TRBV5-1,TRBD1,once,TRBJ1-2,CASRGQGANYGYTF,TGCGCCAGCAGGGGACAGGGGGCCAACTATGGCTACACCTTC
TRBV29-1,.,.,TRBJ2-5,CSATIGTQYF,TGCAGCGCCACGATCGGGACCCAGTACTTC
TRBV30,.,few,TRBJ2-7,CAWSGFLGSEQYF,TGTGCCTGGAGCGGCTTCTTGGGGAGCGAGCAGTACTTC
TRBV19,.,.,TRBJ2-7,CASSTQGSAYEQYF,TGTGCCAGTAGTACACAGGGTTCAGCTTACGAGCAGTACTTC
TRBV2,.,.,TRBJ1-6,CASSGVNSPLHF,TGTGCCAGCAGTGGAGTAAATTCACCCCTCCACTTT
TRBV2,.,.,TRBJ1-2,CASLGGGPYGYTF,TGTGCCAGCTTGGGAGGTGGTCCTTATGGCTACACCTTC
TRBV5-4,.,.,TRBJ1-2,CASSLAQNYGYTF,TGTGCCAGCAGCTTGGCCCAAAACTATGGCTACACCTTC
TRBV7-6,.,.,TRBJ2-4,CASSQTVPLAKNIQYF,TGTGCCAGCAGCCAAACAGTTCCCCTAGCCAAAAACATTCAGTACTTC
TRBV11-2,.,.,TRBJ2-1,CASSPPDYYNEQFF,TGTGCCAGCAGCCCCCCGGACTACTACAATGAGCAGTTCTTC
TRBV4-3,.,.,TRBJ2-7,CASSLSHPSRAYEQYF,TGCGCCAGCAGCCTTTCTCACCCGTCTCGGGCCTACGAGCAGTACTTC
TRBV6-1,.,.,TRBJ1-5,CASSDASLPNQPQHF,TGTGCCAGCAGTGACGCGAGCCTACCCAATCAGCCCCAGCATTTT
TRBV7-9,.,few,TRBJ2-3,CASSSPVEGGTDTQYF,TGTGCCAGCAGCTCCCCCGTGGAGGGAGGCACAGATACGCAGTATTTT
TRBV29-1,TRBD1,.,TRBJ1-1,CSGGQGTEAFF,TGCAGCGGAGGACAGGGCACTGAAGCTTTCTTT
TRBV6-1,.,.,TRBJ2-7,CASKLRQDSYEQYF,TGTGCCAGCAAGCTCAGACAGGACTCCTACGAGCAGTACTTC
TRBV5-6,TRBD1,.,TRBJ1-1,CASSPSTGGGTEAFF,TGTGCCAGCAGCCCTTCGACAGGGGGTGGCACTGAAGCTTTCTTT
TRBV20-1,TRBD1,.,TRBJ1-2,CSAPDLQGYTF,TGCAGTGCTCCAGACCTACAGGGGTACACCTTC
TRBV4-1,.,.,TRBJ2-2,CASSQDPNRGELFF,TGCGCCAGCAGCCAAGATCCTAATCGCGGGGAGCTGTTTTTT